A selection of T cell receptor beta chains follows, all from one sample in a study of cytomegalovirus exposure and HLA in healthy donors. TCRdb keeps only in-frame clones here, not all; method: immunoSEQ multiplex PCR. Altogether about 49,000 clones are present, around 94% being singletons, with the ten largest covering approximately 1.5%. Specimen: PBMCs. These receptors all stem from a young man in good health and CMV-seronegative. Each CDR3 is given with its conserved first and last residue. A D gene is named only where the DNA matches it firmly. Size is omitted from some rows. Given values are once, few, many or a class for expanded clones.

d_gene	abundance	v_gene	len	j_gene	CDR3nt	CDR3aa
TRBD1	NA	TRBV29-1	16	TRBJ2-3	TGCAGCGTTGAAGATCCGGACAGGCTCCCCATAGATACGCAGTATTTT	CSVEDPDRLPIDTQYF
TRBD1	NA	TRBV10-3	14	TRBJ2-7	TGTGCCATCAGTGATGGACAGGGATCCGTCGTGCAGTACTTC	CAISDGQGSVVQYF
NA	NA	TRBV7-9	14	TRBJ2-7	TGTGCCAGCAGCACGGACTCGAACTCCTACGAGCAGTACTTC	CASSTDSNSYEQYF
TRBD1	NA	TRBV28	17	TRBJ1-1	TGTGCCAGCAGTCGACCGGGACAGGTTAAGTTGAACACTGAAGCTTTCTTT	CASSRPGQVKLNTEAFF
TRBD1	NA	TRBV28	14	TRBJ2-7	TGTGCCAGCAGTGACCGACAGGGGGCCTACGAGCAGTACTTC	CASSDRQGAYEQYF
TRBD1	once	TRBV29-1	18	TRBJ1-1	TGCAGCGTTGGGGGGGGACAGGGGTTCCCTTTTCGTGACACTGAAGCTTTCTTT	CSVGGGQGFPFRDTEAFF
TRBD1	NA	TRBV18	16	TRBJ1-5	TGTGCCAGCTCACCCACCGTGGACAGGGTAAATCAGCCCCAGCATTTT	CASSPTVDRVNQPQHF
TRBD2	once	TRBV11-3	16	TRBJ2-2	TGTGCCAGCAGCTCAAAACTAGCGGGCGACACCGGGGAGCTGTTTTTT	CASSSKLAGDTGELFF
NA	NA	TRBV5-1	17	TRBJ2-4	TGCGCCAGCAGCGGACTACAGGGGAGTGGGTCCAAAAACATTCAGTACTTC	CASSGLQGSGSKNIQYF
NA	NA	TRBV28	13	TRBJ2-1	TGTGCCAGCAGCTCAGACAGCTACAATGAGCAGTTCTTC	CASSSDSYNEQFF
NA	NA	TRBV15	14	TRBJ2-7	TGTGCCACCAGCAGAAGACAGTTACCCTACGAGCAGTACTTC	CATSRRQLPYEQYF
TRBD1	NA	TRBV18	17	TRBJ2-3	TGTGCCAGCTCACCACCGGAGGGGACAGGTCGTACAGATACGCAGTATTTT	CASSPPEGTGRTDTQYF
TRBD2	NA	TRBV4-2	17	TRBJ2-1	TGTGCCAGCAGCCAAGAGACCACTAGCGGGAGAAAAAATGAGCAGTTCTTC	CASSQETTSGRKNEQFF
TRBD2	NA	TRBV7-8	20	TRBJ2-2	TGTGCCAGCAGCTTAGAGGATGGGACTAGCGGGAGATGGAACACCGGGGAGCTGTTTTTT	CASSLEDGTSGRWNTGELFF
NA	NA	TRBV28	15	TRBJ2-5	TGTGCCAGCAGTTTTTCAGCAGGGCGGGGAGAGACCCAGTACTTC	CASSFSAGRGETQYF
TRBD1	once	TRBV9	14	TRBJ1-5	TGTGCCAGCAGTCCCGGACAGGGCGATCAGCCCCAGCATTTT	CASSPGQGDQPQHF
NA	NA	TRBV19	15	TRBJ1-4	TGTGCCAGTAGTCTCGACAGGTCAACTAATGAAAAACTGTTTTTT	CASSLDRSTNEKLFF
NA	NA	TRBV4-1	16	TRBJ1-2	TGCGCCAGCAGCCTCACCCAGCCCGGCGGTAGCTATGGCTACACCTTC	CASSLTQPGGSYGYTF
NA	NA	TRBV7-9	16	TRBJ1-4	TGTGCCAGCAGCTCAAGGGGGGGCAGATATAATGAAAAACTGTTTTTT	CASSSRGGRYNEKLFF
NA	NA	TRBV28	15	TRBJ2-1	TGTGCCAGCAGTTTACCGGGAGTATACCGAAATGAGCAGTTCTTC	CASSLPGVYRNEQFF
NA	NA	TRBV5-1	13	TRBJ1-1	TGCGCCAGTCGGACAGAAACGAACACTGAAGCTTTCTTT	CASRTETNTEAFF
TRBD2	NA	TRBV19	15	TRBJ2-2	TGTGCCAGTAGTCCAAGCGGGAGTCAGGGCGGGGAGCTGTTTTTT	CASSPSGSQGGELFF
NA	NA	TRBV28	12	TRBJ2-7	TGTGCCAGCAGTTTGACAGGCCCCGAGCAGTACTTC	CASSLTGPEQYF
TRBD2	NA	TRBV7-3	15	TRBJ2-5	TGTGCCAGCAGCTTATCCGGGACTAGCCAAGAGACCCAGTACTTC	CASSLSGTSQETQYF
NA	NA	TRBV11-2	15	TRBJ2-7	TGTGCCAGCAGCTTTCATGCGGCGAGCTCCTACGAGCAGTACTTC	CASSFHAASSYEQYF
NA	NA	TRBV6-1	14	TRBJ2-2	TGTGCCAGCAGCCTAGCCCTGATTACCGGGGAGCTGTTTTTT	CASSLALITGELFF
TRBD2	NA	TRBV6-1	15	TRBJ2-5	TGTGCCAGCAGTAAGACTAGCGGGAGGGTAGAGACCCAGTACTTC	CASSKTSGRVETQYF
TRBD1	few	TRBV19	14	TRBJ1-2	TGTGCCAGTAGTAAAGGACAGGGGACGTATGGCTACACCTTC	CASSKGQGTYGYTF
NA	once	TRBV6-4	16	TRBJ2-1	TGTGCCAGCAGTGACTCAGGGCAGGGTGATAATAATGAGCAGTTCTTC	CASSDSGQGDNNEQFF
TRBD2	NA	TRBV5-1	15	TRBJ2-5	TGCGCCAGCAGCTCCGGACTAGCGGGAGGCGAGACCCAGTACTTC	CASSSGLAGGETQYF